These T cell receptor beta chains were read from a single sample in a study of cytomegalovirus exposure and HLA in healthy donors. TCRdb's table, derived via immunoSEQ multiplex PCR, lists solely in-frame clones and lacks some. The sample holds more than 150,000 clones, around 85% seen once. The sample consisted of PBMCs. The source is a man aged 18-30 years in good health and CMV-seropositive. CDR3s leave out the opening cysteine and the closing phenylalanine or tryptophan. A D gene is named only where the DNA matches it firmly.

J gene,D gene,V gene,CDR3 protein
TRBJ2-7,-,TRBV2,ASSEQGSSYEQY
TRBJ1-1,-,TRBV7-8,ASSLFDAGITEAF
TRBJ1-2,-,TRBV27,ASSVGGYGYT
TRBJ1-2,-,TRBV6-4,ASSDRPPGNYGYT
TRBJ2-1,TRBD2,TRBV19,ASTVEVLAGGTYNEQF
TRBJ2-1,TRBD2,TRBV25-1,ASSPRGVYNEQF
TRBJ1-2,-,TRBV18,ASSALQDINDGYT
TRBJ2-7,-,TRBV6-5,ASNTPGAYEQY
TRBJ2-1,TRBD2,TRBV15,ATSREAGGQF
TRBJ2-7,-,TRBV6-5,ASSRAKGSYEQY